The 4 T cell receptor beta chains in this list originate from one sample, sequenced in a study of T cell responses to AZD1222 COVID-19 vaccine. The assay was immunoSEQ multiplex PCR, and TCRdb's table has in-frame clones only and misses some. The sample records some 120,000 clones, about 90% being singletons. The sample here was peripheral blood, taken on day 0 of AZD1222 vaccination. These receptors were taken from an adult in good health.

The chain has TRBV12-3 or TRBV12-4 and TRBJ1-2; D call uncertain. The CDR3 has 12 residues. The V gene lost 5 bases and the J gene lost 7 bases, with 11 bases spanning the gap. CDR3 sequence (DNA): TGTGCCAGCAGTCCCGGGGATCTTGGCTACACCTTC. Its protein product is CASSPGDLGYTF.

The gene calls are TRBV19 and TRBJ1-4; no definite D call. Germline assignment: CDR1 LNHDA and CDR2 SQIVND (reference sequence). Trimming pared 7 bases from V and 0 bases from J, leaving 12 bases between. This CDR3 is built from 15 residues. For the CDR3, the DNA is TGTGCCAGTAAGGGTTCCGGCGCAACTAATGAAAAACTGTTTTTT. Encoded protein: CASKGSGATNEKLFF.

DNA for the CDR3: TGTGCCAGCTCATCGGAGGGTTACTCTGGAAACACCATATATTTT. It translates to CASSSEGYSGNTIYF. V is TRBV18 and J is TRBJ1-3, with no clear D. CDR1 is KGHSH and CDR2 is LQKENI in the germline V gene. V lost 5 bases to trimming and J lost 0 bases, with 11 bases between them. The CDR3 has 15 residues.

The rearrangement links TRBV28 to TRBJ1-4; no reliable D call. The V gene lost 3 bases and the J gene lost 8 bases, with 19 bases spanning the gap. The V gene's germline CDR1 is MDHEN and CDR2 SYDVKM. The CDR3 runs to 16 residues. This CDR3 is CASSFGIRGRGEKLFF. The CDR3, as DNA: TGTGCCAGCAGTTTTGGGATAAGAGGGAGAGGGGAAAAACTGTTTTTT.